This T cell receptor beta chain was identified in a study of tumor-infiltrating lymphocytes in primary liver carcinoma. Study information: Through surgical resection, the patients' primary liver carcinoma was treated. Patients were both men and women, whose ages ran from 30 to 69 years.

This CDR3 is built from 16 residues. Germline V lookup: CDR1 SGHRS, CDR2 YFSETQ. V shed 2 bases and J shed 1 base, with 15 bases lying between them. Researchers drew blood RNA from unsorted whole blood and extracted germline DNA as well. A constant-region primer served to make TCR beta cDNA from around 540 ng total RNA. Libraries covering TCR beta were generated through three nested multiplex PCR rounds (using a slightly modified ARM-PCR). The first two PCR rounds used TRBV1-TRBV30 primers with a Cbeta primer, 9 to 11 cycles each. TCRdb itself ran the multiplex PCR reads through MiXCR, one entry per CDR3 protein. Of around 210,000 distinct CDR3 sequences listed, less than 70% are singletons.

This receptor was taken from a woman aged 55-70 years with primary liver carcinoma and hepatitis B virus infection. The sample taken for sequencing was peripheral blood. The chain uses TRBV5-1 and TRBJ1-2; D unresolved. DNA of the CDR3: TGCGCCAGCAGCTTAGCAGGACGGGCGGATAACTATGGCTACACCTTC. Translating gives CASSLAGRADNYGYTF. Combining the CDR3 with reference TRBV5-1 and TRBJ1-2 gives the whole variable domain KAGVTQTPRYLIKTRGQQVTLSCSPISGHRSVSWYQQTPGQGLQFLFEYFSETQRNKGNFPGRFSGRQFSNSRSEMNVSTLELGDSALYLCASSLAGRADNYGYTFGSGTRLTVV.